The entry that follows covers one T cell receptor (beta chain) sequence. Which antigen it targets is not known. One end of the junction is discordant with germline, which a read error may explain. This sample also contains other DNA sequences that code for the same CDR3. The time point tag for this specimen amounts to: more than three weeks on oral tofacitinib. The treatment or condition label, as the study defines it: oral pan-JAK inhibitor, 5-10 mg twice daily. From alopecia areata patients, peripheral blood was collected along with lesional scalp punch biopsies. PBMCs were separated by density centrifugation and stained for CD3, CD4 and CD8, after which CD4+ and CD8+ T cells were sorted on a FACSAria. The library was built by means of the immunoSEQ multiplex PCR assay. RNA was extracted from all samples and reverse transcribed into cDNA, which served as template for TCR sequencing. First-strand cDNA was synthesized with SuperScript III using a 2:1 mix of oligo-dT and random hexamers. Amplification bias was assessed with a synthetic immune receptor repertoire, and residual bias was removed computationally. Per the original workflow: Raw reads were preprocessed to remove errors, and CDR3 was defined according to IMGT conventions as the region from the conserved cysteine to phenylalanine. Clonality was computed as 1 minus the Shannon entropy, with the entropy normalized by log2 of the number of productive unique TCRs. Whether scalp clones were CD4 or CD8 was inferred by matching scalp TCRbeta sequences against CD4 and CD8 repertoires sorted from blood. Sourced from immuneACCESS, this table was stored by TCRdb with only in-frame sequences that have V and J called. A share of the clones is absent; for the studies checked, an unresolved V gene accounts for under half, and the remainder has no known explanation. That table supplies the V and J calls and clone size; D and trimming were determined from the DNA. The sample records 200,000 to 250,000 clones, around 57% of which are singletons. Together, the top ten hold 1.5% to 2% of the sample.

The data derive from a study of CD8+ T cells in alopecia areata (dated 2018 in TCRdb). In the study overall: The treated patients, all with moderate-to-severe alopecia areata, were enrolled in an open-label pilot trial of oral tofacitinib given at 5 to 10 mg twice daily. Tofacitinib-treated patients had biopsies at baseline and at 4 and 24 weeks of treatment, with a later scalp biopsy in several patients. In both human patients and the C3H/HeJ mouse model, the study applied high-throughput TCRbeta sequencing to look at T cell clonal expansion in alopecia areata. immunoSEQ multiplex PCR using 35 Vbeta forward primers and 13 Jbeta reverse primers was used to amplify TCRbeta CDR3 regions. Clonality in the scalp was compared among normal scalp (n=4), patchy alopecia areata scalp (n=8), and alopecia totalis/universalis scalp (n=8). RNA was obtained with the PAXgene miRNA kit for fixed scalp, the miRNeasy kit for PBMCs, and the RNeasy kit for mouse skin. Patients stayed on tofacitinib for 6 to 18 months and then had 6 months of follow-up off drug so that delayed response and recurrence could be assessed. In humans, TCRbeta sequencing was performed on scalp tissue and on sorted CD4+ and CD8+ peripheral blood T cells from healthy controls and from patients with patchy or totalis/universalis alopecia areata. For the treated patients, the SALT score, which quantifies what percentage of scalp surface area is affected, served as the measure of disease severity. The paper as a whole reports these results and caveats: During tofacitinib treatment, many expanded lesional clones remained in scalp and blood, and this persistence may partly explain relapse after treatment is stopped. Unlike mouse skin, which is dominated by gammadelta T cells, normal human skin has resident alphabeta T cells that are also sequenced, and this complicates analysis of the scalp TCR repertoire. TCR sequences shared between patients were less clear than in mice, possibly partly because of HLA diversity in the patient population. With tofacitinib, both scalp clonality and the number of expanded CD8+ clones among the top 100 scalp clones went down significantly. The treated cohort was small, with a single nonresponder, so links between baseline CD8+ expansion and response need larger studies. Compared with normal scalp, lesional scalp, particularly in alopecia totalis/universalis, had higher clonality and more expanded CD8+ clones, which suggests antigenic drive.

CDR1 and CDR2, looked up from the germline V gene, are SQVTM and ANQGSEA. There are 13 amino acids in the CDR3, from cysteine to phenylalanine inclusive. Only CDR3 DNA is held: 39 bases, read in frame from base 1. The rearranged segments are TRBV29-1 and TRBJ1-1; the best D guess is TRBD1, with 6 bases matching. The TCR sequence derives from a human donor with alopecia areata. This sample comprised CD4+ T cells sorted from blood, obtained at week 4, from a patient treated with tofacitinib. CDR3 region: CSVEGQMNTEAFF. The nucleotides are TGCAGCGTCGAAGGACAGATGAACACTGAAGCTTTCTTT.